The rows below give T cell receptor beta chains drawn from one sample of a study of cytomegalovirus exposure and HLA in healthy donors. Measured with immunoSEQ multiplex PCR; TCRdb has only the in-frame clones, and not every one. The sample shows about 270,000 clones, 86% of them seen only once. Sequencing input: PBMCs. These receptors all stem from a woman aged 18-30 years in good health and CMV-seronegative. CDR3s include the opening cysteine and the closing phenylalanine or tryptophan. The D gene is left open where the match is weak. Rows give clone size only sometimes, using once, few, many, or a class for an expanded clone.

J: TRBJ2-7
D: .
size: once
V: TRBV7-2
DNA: TGTGCCAGCAGCTCTTTTTCCGGGACCTACGAGCAGTACTTC
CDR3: CASSSFSGTYEQYF

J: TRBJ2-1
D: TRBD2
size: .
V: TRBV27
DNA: TGTGCCACAAAATTAGCGGGGGGGCTAGTGGATGAGCAGTTCTTC
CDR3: CATKLAGGLVDEQFF

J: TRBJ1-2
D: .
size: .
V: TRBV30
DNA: TGTGCCTGGACCCCGCCAGGGGTTTCTTATGGCTACACCTTC
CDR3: CAWTPPGVSYGYTF

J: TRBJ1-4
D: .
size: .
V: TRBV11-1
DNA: TGTGCCAGCAGCACCTCAGGGACTGCAACTAATGAAAAACTGTTTTTT
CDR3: CASSTSGTATNEKLFF

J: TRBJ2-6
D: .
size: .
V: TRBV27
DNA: TGTGCCAGCAGTCTCCTGAGTAACTCTGGGGCCAACGTCCTGACTTTC
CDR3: CASSLLSNSGANVLTF

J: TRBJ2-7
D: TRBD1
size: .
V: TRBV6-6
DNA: TGTGCCAGCAGTACCGGACAGGGGGCGGTTTCCGAGCAGTACTTC
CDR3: CASSTGQGAVSEQYF

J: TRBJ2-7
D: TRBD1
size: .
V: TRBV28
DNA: TGTGCCAGCAGTTTATTGGGACAGGGGGCCCCCTACGAGCAGTACTTC
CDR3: CASSLLGQGAPYEQYF

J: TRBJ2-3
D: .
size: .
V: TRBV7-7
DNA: TGTGCTAGCAGCTCCGGGAACACAGATACGCAGTATTTT
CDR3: CASSSGNTDTQYF

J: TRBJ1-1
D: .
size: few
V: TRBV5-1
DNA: TGCGCCAGCAGCTTGGATTCCCCCAGGACTGAAGCTTTCTTT
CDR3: CASSLDSPRTEAFF

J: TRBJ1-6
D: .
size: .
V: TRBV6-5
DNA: TGTGCCAGCAGTTACGTGGGGGGAACGACTAATTCACCCCTCCACTTT
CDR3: CASSYVGGTTNSPLHF

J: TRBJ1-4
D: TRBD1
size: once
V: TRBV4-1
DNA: TGCGCCAGCAGCCTCCGGGACAGAAATGAAAAACTGTTTTTT
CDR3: CASSLRDRNEKLFF

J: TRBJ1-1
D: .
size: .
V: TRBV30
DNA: TGTGCCTGGACATTGAACACTGAAGCTTTCTTT
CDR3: CAWTLNTEAFF

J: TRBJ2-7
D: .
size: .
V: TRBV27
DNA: TGTGCCAGCAGTATCAGGGGCGTCTTCTACGAGCAGTACTTC
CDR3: CASSIRGVFYEQYF

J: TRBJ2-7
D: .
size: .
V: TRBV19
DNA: TGTGCCAGTAGTATACGGGAATACTACGAGCAGTACTTC
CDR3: CASSIREYYEQYF

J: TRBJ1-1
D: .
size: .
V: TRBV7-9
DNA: TGTGCCAGCAGCCCAAACAGGGCGAACACTGAAGCTTTCTTT
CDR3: CASSPNRANTEAFF

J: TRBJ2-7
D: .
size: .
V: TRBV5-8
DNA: TGTGCCAGCAGCTTCGGCCTCCTCTTGACGGGAGAGGACGAGCAGTACTTC
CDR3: CASSFGLLLTGEDEQYF

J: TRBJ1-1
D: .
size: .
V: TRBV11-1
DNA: TGTGCCAGCAGCTATCGTCCCGGGACACCCCGCGATACTGAAGCTTTCTTT
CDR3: CASSYRPGTPRDTEAFF

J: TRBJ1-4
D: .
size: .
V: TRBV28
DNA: TGTGCCAGCAGTTTTGAGTTGCTTAAAATCGAAAAACTGTTTTTT
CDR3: CASSFELLKIEKLFF

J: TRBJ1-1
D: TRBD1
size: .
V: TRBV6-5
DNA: TGTGCCAGCAGTTACTCGACAGGGTCCGCAAGCACTGAAGCTTTCTTT
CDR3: CASSYSTGSASTEAFF

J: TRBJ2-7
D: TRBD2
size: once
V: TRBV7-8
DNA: TGTGCCAGCAGCTTAGTCAGCGGGACCACCTACGAGCAGTACTTC
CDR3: CASSLVSGTTYEQYF

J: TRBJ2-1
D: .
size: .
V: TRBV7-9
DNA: TGTGCCAGCAGCGCAGGGGCGAAAGTAGCTGAGCAGTTCTTC
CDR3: CASSAGAKVAEQFF

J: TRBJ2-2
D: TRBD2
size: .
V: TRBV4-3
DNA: TGCGCCAGCAGCCACCGGACTAGCGGTTTTACCGGGGAGCTGTTTTTT
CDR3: CASSHRTSGFTGELFF

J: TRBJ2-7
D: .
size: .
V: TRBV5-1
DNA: TGCGCCAGCAGCTACGCCTGGGGCAGGTCCGACGAGCAGTACTTC
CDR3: CASSYAWGRSDEQYF

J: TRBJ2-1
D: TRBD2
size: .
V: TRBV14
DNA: TGTGCCAGCAGCCAGACTAGCGGGGGCTACAATGAGCAGTTCTTC
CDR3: CASSQTSGGYNEQFF

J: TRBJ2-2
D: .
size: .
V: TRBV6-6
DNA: TGTGCCACAGCCAGGGTCTCGTTTGACACCGGGGAGCTGTTTTTT
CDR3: CATARVSFDTGELFF

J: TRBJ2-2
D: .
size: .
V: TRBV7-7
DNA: TGTGCTAGCAGCTCCCGGGCAGCGGTGAACACCGGGGAGCTGTTTTTT
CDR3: CASSSRAAVNTGELFF

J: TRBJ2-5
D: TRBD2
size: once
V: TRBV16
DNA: TGTGCCAGCAGCCAAGAACTAGCGGTTGAGACCCAGTACTTC
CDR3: CASSQELAVETQYF

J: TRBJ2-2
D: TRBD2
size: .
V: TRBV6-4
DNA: TGTGCCAGCAGTGACTCGGCGGGGGGCCCCACCGGGGAGCTGTTTTTT
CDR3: CASSDSAGGPTGELFF

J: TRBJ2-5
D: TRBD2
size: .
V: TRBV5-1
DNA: TGCGCCAGCAGCAAGATTGGGACTAGCGGGGCACAAGAGACCCAGTACTTC
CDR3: CASSKIGTSGAQETQYF

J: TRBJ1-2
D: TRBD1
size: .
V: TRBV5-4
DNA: TGTGCCAGCAGCCCGGGTGGAGGGGGCCCTCCTATGGGCTACACCTTC
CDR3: CASSPGGGGPPMGYTF

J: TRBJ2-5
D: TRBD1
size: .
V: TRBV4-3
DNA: TGCGCCAGCAGCCGCCAGACAGGACAGGGGCAAGAGACCCAGTACTTC
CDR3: CASSRQTGQGQETQYF

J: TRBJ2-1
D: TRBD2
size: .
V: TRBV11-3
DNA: TGTGCCAGCAGCTTCTCGGGACTAGCGGGAACCAACAATGAGCAGTTCTTC
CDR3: CASSFSGLAGTNNEQFF